This T cell receptor beta chain is drawn from a study of cytomegalovirus exposure and HLA in healthy donors. Looking at the study overall: There were under 130 million unique TCR beta sequences, drawn from about 180 million T cells, in an earlier analysis.

The table lists this clone with a few counts. Its cognate antigen is unknown. The study, taken as a whole, reports: Several of the most significant clusters were apparently associated with common viral pathogens in a later analysis. As a later analysis showed, a missense DCLRE1C variant was linked to trimming of TCR beta V- and J-genes. When a later analysis compared HLA-associated TCR beta chains with equally common others, the HLA-associated chains turned out to be more clonally expanded and to have lower generation probabilities.

Primers included in the PCR were 60 Vbeta and 13 Jbeta primers. The repertoire was sequenced with immunoSEQ multiplex PCR; TCRdb's copy has only in-frame clones and lacks some. The sample holds around 99,000 clones; about 77% are singletons and the top ten take approximately 3.5%. The source of this sequence is a middle-aged man in good health and CMV-seronegative. Sample: PBMCs.

CDR3 nucleotide sequence: TGTGCTAGTGGTTTCCGCGTTACCCGGAGGGAGCAGTACTTC. This gives the protein CASGFRVTRREQYF. The rearrangement uses TRBV12-5 and TRBJ2-7, with a weak D call TRBD2 (5 bases). Germline CDR1 is LGHNT and CDR2 is FRNRAP. This CDR3 comprises 14 residues. The V end was cut by 3 bases, the J end by 7 bases, with 16 bases between.